The present TCR beta chain was sequenced within a study of early T cells in non-severe SARS-CoV-2 infection. TCRdb itself ran the 5' RACE reads through MiXCR, one entry per CDR3 protein. The data hold 35,000 to 45,000 distinct CDR3 sequences, with about 6.5% observed a single time. Trimming removed 4 bases at V and 4 bases at J, with 10 bases between. Germline-derived CDR1 and CDR2 are SEHNR and FQNEAQ (reference sequence). The CDR3 is made up of 13 amino acids. The sequences come from whole blood, collected at baseline. The TCR comes from an adult who was a healthcare worker with PCR-confirmed SARS-CoV-2 infection or an uninfected control (not recorded which). The chain has TRBV7-9 and TRBJ1-2; D is uncertain. The CDR3, as DNA: TGTGCCAGCAGCTCCAGCGGACTCTATGGCTACACCTTC. Translated, it gives CASSSSGLYGYTF.